This is a list of T cell receptor beta chains from one sample in a study of technical replicates of blood from a handful of donors. Generated by immunoSEQ multiplex PCR, the TCRdb table keeps only in-frame clones and is missing some. The sample has roughly 80,000 clones; 94% are singletons. The specimen was T cells isolated from PBMCs. These TCRs come from a human donor in good health. The CDR3 runs from the conserved cysteine through the conserved F or W. The order of the fields is CDR3 protein, V gene.

cdr3_aa: CASSPIGLAGARYNEQFF
v_call: TRBV9

cdr3_aa: CASSFRTGVNYGYTF
v_call: TRBV6-5

cdr3_aa: CASSLAMGLQETQYF
v_call: TRBV5-1

cdr3_aa: CARSRWDGLNQPQHF
v_call: TRBV5-3

cdr3_aa: CASSPQPTNSEQFF
v_call: TRBV5-1

cdr3_aa: CASSLSGRANEQFF
v_call: TRBV7-3

cdr3_aa: CASSIRGQVKETQYF
v_call: TRBV19

cdr3_aa: CASSLRGGARDTEAFF
v_call: TRBV7-3

cdr3_aa: CASSLYAGANVLTF
v_call: TRBV5-4

cdr3_aa: CASSQDPGGYQETQYF
v_call: TRBV4-2

cdr3_aa: CASTLGQGYNEQFF
v_call: TRBV19

cdr3_aa: CASTEGTASYGYTF
v_call: TRBV6-5

cdr3_aa: CASSLVRDEQFF
v_call: TRBV7-2

cdr3_aa: CASSQGAVGDQPQHF
v_call: TRBV11-2

cdr3_aa: CASVAGRLDYNEQFF
v_call: TRBV27

cdr3_aa: CASSQDYRDSQETQYF
v_call: TRBV4-3